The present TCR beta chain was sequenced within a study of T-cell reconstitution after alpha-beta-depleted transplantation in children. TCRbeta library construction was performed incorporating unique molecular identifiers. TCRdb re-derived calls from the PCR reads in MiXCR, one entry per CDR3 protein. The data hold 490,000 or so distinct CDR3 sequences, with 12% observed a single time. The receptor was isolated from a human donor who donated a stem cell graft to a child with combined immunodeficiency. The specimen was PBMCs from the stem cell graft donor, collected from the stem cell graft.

The DNA of the CDR3 is TGTGCCAGCAGTTCGTCCGGGATAACCACTAGCGATTTGGCAGATACGCAGTATTTT. Amino acid sequence: CASSSSGITTSDLADTQYF. The chain combines TRBV12-3 or TRBV12-4 with TRBJ2-3; 7 nucleotides line up with TRBD2. Losses at the gene ends were 4 bases for V and 4 bases for J; bases not matched to a gene: 20. The CDR3 sequence is 19 residues long.